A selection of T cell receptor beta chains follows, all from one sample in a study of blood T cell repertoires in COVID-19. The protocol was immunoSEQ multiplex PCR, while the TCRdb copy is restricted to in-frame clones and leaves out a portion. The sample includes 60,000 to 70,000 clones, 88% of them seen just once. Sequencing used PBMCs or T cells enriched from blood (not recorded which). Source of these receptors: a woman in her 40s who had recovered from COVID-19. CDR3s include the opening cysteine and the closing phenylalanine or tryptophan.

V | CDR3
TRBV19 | CASSAGTGGTGELFF
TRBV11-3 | CASSPSGPNYGYTF
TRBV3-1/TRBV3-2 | CASSQVWRETEAFF
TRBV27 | CASSLNGGGAGELFF
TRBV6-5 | CASGWGGTDTQYF
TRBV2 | CASSQDNEQETQYF
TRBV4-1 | CASSRLGQTNEKLFF
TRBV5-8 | CASSLAGVYGYTF
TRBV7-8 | CASSGDRSEAFF
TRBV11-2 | CASRRGLGGYTF
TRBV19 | CASSAGTGRNEQFF
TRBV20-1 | CSASVTGGFTDTQYF
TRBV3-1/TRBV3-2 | CASSQPGTGRAEQYF
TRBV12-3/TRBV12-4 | CASSLGTGTEAFF
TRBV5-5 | CASSWEAGTRNEQFF
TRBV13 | CASSSINQGNEQFF
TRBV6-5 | CASSYSGISYNSPLHF
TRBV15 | CATRGQGQSFSDTQYF
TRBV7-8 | CASSLNRDRGREAFF
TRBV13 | CASSVQQGARPRNEQFF
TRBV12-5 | CASGLVLDSFRAETQYF
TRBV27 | CASKTGTATNEKLFF
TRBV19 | CASRSQGKLFF
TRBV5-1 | CASKETVTDTQYF
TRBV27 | CASSLRNLGQGSDTQYF
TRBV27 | CASSLVRDGGYEQYF
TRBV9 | CASSVDGGATDTQYF
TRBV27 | CASRDGTSNSYNSPLHF
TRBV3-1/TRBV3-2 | CASSQDRWTSGEQYF
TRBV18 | CASSPYRGGGGTEAFF
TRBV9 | CASSVAPGDTQYF
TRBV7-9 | CASSLEGPHYGYTF
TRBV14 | CASSQFTGLNTGELFF
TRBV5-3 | CARSLVGTEPTDTQYF
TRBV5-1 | CASSLQGAADGELFF
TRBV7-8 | CASILAGGFTDTQYF
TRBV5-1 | CASSLGTSGGETQYF
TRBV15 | CATSRDNPRQGRAGELFF
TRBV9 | CASSVAGGMRADTQYF
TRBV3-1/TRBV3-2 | CASSPLNGGRGGYTF
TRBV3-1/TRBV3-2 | CASSHRGTGMNEQFF
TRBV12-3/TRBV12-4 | CASMLDRAYEQYF
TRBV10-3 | CAISESKGDNEQFF
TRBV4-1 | CASSQGTTDTQYF
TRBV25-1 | CASRGNRDRTDTQYF
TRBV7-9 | CASSEVGQGFGGYTF
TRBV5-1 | CASGPTNRGETEAFF
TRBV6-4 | CASSDASGDINEQFF
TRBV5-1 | CASSAQPTVYGYTF
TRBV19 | CASSPGGGAKTQYF
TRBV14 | CASSQIGTGLYGYTF
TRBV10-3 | CAISNRDRDTEAFF
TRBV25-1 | CASSELEGSLHF